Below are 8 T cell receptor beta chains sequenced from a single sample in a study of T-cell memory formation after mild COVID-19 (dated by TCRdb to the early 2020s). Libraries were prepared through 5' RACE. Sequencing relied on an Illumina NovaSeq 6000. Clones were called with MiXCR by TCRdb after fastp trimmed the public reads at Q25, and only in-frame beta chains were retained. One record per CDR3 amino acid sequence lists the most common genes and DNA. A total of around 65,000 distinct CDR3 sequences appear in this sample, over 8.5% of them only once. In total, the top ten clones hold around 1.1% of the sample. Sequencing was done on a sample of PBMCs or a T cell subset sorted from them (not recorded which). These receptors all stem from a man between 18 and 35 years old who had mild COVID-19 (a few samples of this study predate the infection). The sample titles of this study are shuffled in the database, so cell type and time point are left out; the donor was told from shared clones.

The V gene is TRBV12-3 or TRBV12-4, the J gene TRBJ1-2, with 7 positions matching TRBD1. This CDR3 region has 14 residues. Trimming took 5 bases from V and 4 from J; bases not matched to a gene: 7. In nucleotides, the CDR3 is TGTGCCAGCAGTATCGTCCAGGGGGGCTATGGCTACACCTTC. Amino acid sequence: CASSIVQGGYGYTF.

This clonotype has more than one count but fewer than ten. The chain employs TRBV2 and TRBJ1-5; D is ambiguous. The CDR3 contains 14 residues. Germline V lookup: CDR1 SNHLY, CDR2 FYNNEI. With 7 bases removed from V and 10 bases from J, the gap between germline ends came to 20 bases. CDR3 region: CASTEGGGMRPQHF. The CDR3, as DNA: TGTGCCAGCACCGAAGGTGGAGGTATGCGACCCCAGCATTTT.

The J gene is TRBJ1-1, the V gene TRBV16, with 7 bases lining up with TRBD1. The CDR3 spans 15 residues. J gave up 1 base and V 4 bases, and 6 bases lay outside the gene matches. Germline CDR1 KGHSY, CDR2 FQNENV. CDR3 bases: TGTGCCAGCAGCCGAATAGAGGGGGCGAACACTGAAGCTTTCTTT. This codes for CASSRIEGANTEAFF.

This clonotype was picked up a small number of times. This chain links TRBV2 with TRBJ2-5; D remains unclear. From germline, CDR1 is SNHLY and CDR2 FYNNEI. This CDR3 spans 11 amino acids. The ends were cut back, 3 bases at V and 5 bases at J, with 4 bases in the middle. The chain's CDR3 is CASSDLETQYF. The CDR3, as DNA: TGTGCCAGCAGTGATCTCGAGACCCAGTACTTC.

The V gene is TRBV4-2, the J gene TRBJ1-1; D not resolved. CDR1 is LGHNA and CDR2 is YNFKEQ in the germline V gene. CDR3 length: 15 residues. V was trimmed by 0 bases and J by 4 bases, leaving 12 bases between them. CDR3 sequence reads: CASSQEPPSSTEAFF. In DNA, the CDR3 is TGTGCCAGCAGCCAAGAGCCCCCTAGTAGCACTGAAGCTTTCTTT.

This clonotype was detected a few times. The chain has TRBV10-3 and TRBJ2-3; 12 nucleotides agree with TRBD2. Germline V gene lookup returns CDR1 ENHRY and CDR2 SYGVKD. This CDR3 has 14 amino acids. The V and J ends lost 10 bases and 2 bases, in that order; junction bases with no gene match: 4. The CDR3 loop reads CATGLAGPTDTQYF. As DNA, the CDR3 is TGTGCCACCGGACTAGCGGGACCCACAGATACGCAGTATTTT.

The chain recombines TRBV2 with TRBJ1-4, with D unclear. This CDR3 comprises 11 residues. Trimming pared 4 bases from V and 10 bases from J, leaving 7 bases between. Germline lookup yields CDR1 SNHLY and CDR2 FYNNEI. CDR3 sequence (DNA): TGTGCCAGCAGTGTTGAGGGAAAACTGTTTTTT. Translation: CASSVEGKLFF.

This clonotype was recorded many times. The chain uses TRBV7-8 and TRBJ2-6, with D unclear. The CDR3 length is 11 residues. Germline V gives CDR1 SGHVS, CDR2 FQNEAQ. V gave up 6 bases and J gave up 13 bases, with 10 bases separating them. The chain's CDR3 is CASSQGGVLTF. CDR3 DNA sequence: TGTGCCAGCAGTCAAGGTGGGGTCCTGACTTTC.